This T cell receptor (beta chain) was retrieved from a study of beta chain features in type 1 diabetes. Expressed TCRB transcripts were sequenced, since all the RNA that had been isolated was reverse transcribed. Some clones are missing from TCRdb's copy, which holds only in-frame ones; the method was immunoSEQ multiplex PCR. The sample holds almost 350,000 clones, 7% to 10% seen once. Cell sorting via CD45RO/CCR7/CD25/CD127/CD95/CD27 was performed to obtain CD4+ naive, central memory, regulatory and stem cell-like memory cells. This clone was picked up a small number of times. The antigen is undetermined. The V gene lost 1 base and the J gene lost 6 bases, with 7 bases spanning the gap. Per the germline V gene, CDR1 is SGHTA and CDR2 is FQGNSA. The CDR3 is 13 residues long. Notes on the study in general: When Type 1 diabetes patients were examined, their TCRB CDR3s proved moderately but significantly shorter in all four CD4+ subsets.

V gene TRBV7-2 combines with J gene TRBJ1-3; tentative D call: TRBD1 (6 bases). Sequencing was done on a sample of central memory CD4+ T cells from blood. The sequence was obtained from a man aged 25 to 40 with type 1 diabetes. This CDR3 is CASSLGQANTIYF. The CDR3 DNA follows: TGTGCCAGCAGCTTAGGACAGGCAAACACCATATATTTT. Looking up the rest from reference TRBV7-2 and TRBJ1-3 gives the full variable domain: GAGVSQSPSNKVTEKGKDVELRCDPISGHTALYWYRQSLGQGLEFLIYFQGNSAPDKSGLPSDRFSAERTGGSVSTLTIQRTQQEDSAVYLCASSLGQANTIYFGEGSWLTVV.